These 28 T cell receptor beta chains came from one sample sequenced in a study of persistence of HIV-infected CD4 T cells. For these TCRs, the target antigens are not known. The immunoSEQ assay was version 4, run in survey mode. The repertoire was sequenced with immunoSEQ multiplex PCR; TCRdb's copy has only in-frame clones and lacks some. Among about 48,000 clones listed, about 80% were seen once. The stimulus was lysate of CMV-infected fibroblasts, around 10 ug/mL. CD40L/CD69 double-negative CD45RO-high memory CD4+ T cells were collected. The starting material was CD4+ T cells sorted from PBMCs after approximately 19-hour stimulation, obtained from a patient who received antiretroviral therapy. The receptors come from an adult man with HIV who was CMV-seropositive.

This clone was picked up a small number of times. The rearrangement links TRBV10-1 to TRBJ1-2; 7 bases agree with TRBD1. Trimming cost V 0 bases and J 5 bases; bases outside gene matches: 6. The CDR3 covers 15 residues. CDR1 WNHNN and CDR2 SYGVQD come from the germline V gene (reference sequence). CDR3 region: CASSESDRVPYGYTF. In DNA form, the CDR3 reads TGCGCCAGCAGTGAGTCTGACAGGGTACCATATGGCTACACCTTC.

This clone was observed a few times. The genes are TRBV25-1 and TRBJ1-1; D perhaps matches TRBD1 (6 bases). The CDR3 extends over 12 amino acids. Germline CDR1 MGHDK, CDR2 SYGVNS. With 1 base removed from V and 11 bases from J, the gap between germline ends came to 11 bases. The CDR3 loop reads CASSEFGQRAFF. CDR3 nucleotides: TGTGCCAGCAGTGAATTCGGACAGAGGGCTTTCTTT.

The chain employs TRBV7-2 and TRBJ2-5; 7 positions agree with TRBD2. CDR3 length: 15 residues. The J segment lost 8 bases and the V segment lost 4 bases, leaving 13 bases of the junction unmatched. Per the germline V gene, CDR1 is SGHTA and CDR2 is FQGNSA. CDR3 protein: CASSSSASGPGTQYF. As DNA, the CDR3 is TGTGCCAGCAGCTCATCCGCTAGCGGCCCCGGAACCCAGTACTTC.

The chain recombines TRBV19 with TRBJ2-2; D unclear. Trimming shortened V by 4 bases and J by 3 bases, and 9 bases separated the two germline ends. CDR1 is LNHDA, CDR2 SQIVND, per germline (reference sequence). CDR3 length: 14 amino acids. The CDR3 nucleotides are TGTGCCAGTAGTACAAGGGCCGACACCGGGGAGCTGTTTTTT. It translates to CASSTRADTGELFF.

The gene calls are TRBV7-6 and TRBJ1-2; D may be TRBD1 (5 bases). CDR1 is SGHVS, CDR2 FNYEAQ, per germline. V was trimmed by 5 bases and J by 2 bases, leaving 12 bases between them. This CDR3 has 14 amino acids. The CDR3 protein is CASSPQAGNYGYTF. The CDR3 nucleotides read TGTGCCAGCAGCCCCCAGGCAGGGAACTATGGCTACACCTTC.

The chain carries TRBV2 and TRBJ1-5; D is ambiguous. Germline loops: CDR1 SNHLY, CDR2 FYNNEI. The CDR3 totals 17 residues. V lost 1 base, J lost 0 bases, and 13 bases lay in between. CDR3 nucleotides: TGTGCCAGCAGTGAAGGGTGGAGAGATTATAGCAATCAGCCCCAGCATTTT. Amino acid sequence: CASSEGWRDYSNQPQHF.

The chain couples TRBV9 to TRBJ2-4, with 7 positions matching TRBD2. The CDR3 extends over 15 amino acids. Germline V gene lookup returns CDR1 SGDLS and CDR2 YYNGEE. V gave up 2 bases and J gave up 5 bases; unmatched junction bases: 7. The CDR3 nucleotides are TGTGCCAGCAGCGTCGGGGGGACTTACCAAAACATTCAGTACTTC. Protein product: CASSVGGTYQNIQYF. The variable domain in full, with the rest retrieved from reference TRBV9 and TRBJ2-4, is DSGVTQTPKHLITATGQRVTLRCSPRSGDLSVYWYQQSLDQGLQFLIQYYNGEERAKGNILERFSAQQFPDLHSELNLSSLELGDSALYFCASSVGGTYQNIQYFGAGTRLSVL.

The rearrangement links TRBV19 to TRBJ1-3; D gene uncertain. The germline V gene has CDR1 LNHDA and CDR2 SQIVND (reference sequence). Trimming left V 11 bases short and J 0 bases short, with 8 bases between. CDR3 length equals 12 residues. Written as DNA, the CDR3 is TGTGCCTCGAGTCACTCTGGAAACACCATATATTTT. It translates to CASSHSGNTIYF.

This chain uses TRBV5-4 with TRBJ2-3; D assignment may be TRBD1 or TRBD2 (6 bases each). Germline V gene sequence: CDR1 SGHNT, CDR2 YYREEE (reference sequence). This CDR3 has 15 amino acids. The V and J ends lost 4 bases and 0 bases respectively, with 12 bases between them. CDR3 protein: CASSDVGGSTDTQYF. The CDR3 DNA is TGTGCCAGCAGCGATGTGGGGGGCAGCACAGATACGCAGTATTTT.

The genes are TRBV6-6 and TRBJ2-7; a weak D match, TRBD2 (5 bases). Trimming stripped 7 bases from V and 9 bases from J, with 22 bases between. Germline CDR1 is MNHNY and CDR2 is SVGAGI (reference sequence). This CDR3 is built from 14 residues. Written as DNA, the CDR3 is TGTGCCAGCACCGCAGAGGGTAAGGGTTGGAGGCAGTACTTC. Translating it yields CASTAEGKGWRQYF.

V gene TRBV14 combines with J gene TRBJ2-7; 9 bases line up with TRBD2. CDR3 size: 16 residues. The ends lost 3 bases at V and 2 bases at J; junction bases unmatched: 8. CDR1 SGHDN and CDR2 FVKESK come from the germline V gene. The CDR3 sequence: CASSQGKVAGAYEQYF. CDR3 in DNA: TGTGCCAGCAGCCAGGGTAAAGTAGCGGGAGCCTACGAGCAGTACTTC.

The rearrangement joins TRBV11-1 to TRBJ2-5; 7 positions match TRBD1. The V and J ends lost 2 bases and 6 bases, in that order; junction bases with no gene match: 12. Looked up from germline, CDR1 is SGHAT and CDR2 is FQDESV (reference sequence). The CDR3 extends over 16 amino acids. This chain's CDR3 is CASSLQTGKRSQTQYF. DNA of the CDR3: TGTGCCAGCAGCTTACAGACAGGGAAAAGGAGTCAGACCCAGTACTTC.

This chain uses TRBV7-9 with TRBJ1-1; 7 bases are a match to TRBD1. The CDR3 length is 14 residues. Germline V CDR1 and CDR2: SEHNR, FQNEAQ (reference sequence). The J segment lost 8 bases and the V segment lost 5 bases, leaving 11 bases of the junction unmatched. Written as DNA, the CDR3 is TGTGCCAGCAGCCCCTCCGGTGTAGGGGGCGAAGCTTTCTTT. This gives the protein CASSPSGVGGEAFF.

The chain combines TRBV4-1 with TRBJ2-1; 15 nucleotides line up with TRBD2. Per germline, CDR1 MGHRA and CDR2 YSYEKL. The CDR3 runs 18 residues. J gave up 0 bases and V 8 bases, and 8 bases lay outside the gene matches. The CDR3 protein is CASSRGLAGGSSYNEQFF. The DNA for the CDR3 is TGCGCCAGCTCGCGAGGACTAGCGGGGGGGAGCTCCTACAATGAGCAGTTCTTC.

This clone was observed a few times. The CDR3 coding sequence is TGTGCCAGCAGTGAAACGAGGTTGGCCCAAGAGACCCAGTACTTC. Amino acid sequence: CASSETRLAQETQYF. J is TRBJ2-5 and V is TRBV2; D remains unclear. This CDR3 is built from 15 residues. From germline, CDR1 is SNHLY and CDR2 FYNNEI. V lost 2 bases and J 1 base, leaving 11 bases between the germline ends.

J is TRBJ1-2 and V is TRBV28, with unresolved D. The CDR3 is 13 residues long. CDR1 and CDR2 from the germline V gene are MDHEN and SYDVKM. The ends were cut back, 2 bases at V and 4 bases at J, with 8 bases in the middle. DNA for the CDR3: TGTGCCAGCAGTTTACACGGGCCCTATGGCTACACCTTC. Amino acid sequence: CASSLHGPYGYTF.

The chain employs TRBV7-2 and TRBJ2-7; D is ambiguous. From germline, CDR1 is SGHTA and CDR2 FQGNSA. With 1 base removed from V and 0 bases from J, the gap between germline ends came to 10 bases. The CDR3 has 15 amino acids. CDR3 in amino acids: CASSLGLGSSYEQYF. The CDR3 coding sequence is TGTGCCAGCAGCTTAGGTCTAGGAAGCTCCTACGAGCAGTACTTC.

This sequence joins TRBV7-2 and TRBJ1-4, with D maybe TRBD1 (5 bases). From germline, CDR1 is SGHTA and CDR2 FQGNSA. This CDR3 has 15 residues. V lost 3 bases to trimming and J lost 0 bases, with 8 bases between them. The CDR3 region has the DNA TGTGCCAGCAGCTTTGACAGAGCAACTAATGAAAAACTGTTTTTT. This translates into CASSFDRATNEKLFF.

In its sample, this clone was seen a few times. The rearrangement uses TRBV21-1 and TRBJ2-7; TRBD1, the D gene given by the table, was not confirmed from the DNA. TRBV21-1 is a pseudogene locus. This CDR3 has 16 amino acids. DNA of the CDR3: TGTGCCAGCAGCAAACGACAGGGAAGGCTTTCCTACGAGCAGTACTTC. Protein product: CASSKRQGRLSYEQYF.

As to this clone: Other nucleotide sequences from this sample produce the same CDR3. The chain is built from TRBV9 and TRBJ2-1; a weak D match, TRBD2 (6 bases). Trimming took 2 bases from V and 4 from J, leaving 13 bases between them. Germline lookup yields CDR1 SGDLS and CDR2 YYNGEE. The CDR3 is made up of 15 amino acids. The chain's CDR3 is CASSVVGRGYNEQFF. CDR3 nucleotide sequence: TGTGCCAGCAGCGTTGTCGGGAGAGGGTACAATGAGCAGTTCTTC.

The table lists this clone with a count of one. This sequence joins TRBV7-2 and TRBJ1-2, with D perhaps TRBD1 (5 bases). Germline V CDR1 and CDR2: SGHTA, FQGNSA. Deletions cut 1 base from V and 2 bases from J, with 8 bases between. This CDR3 spans 14 amino acids. CDR3 nucleotides: TGTGCCAGCAGCTTAGGACAGCTGAACTATGGCTACACCTTC. As protein: CASSLGQLNYGYTF.

The sample holds a few counts of this clone. The genes are TRBV5-4 and TRBJ1-3; TRBD1 might be the D (5 bases). This CDR3 has 14 amino acids. The ends were cut back, 4 bases at V and 1 base at J, with 9 bases in the middle. Germline V gives CDR1 SGHNT, CDR2 YYREEE (reference sequence). The CDR3 loop reads CASSRDLSGNTIYF. The CDR3 coding sequence is TGTGCCAGCAGCCGGGACCTATCTGGAAACACCATATATTTT.

This clone has only a few counts. The genes are TRBV7-9 and TRBJ1-6, with 7 bases lining up with TRBD1. Germline loops: CDR1 SEHNR, CDR2 FQNEAQ (reference sequence). The CDR3 extends over 15 amino acids. V trimming: 1 base; J trimming: 8 bases; junction bases outside the gene matches: 5. CDR3 sequence (DNA): TGTGCCAGCAGCTTAGTCCGGCAGGGGGATTCACCCCTCCACTTT. This encodes CASSLVRQGDSPLHF.

The rearrangement links TRBV9 to TRBJ1-2; 7 bases are shared with TRBD1. The CDR3 sequence is 13 residues long. CDR1 SGDLS and CDR2 YYNGEE come from the germline V gene. V shed 7 bases, J shed 10 bases, and the junction held 13 bases outside the gene matches. This chain's CDR3 is CASSGSLDRVYTF. The DNA for the CDR3 is TGTGCCAGCTCCGGCTCCCTCGACAGGGTCTACACCTTC.

The gene calls are TRBV9 and TRBJ1-1; D remains ambiguous. V was clipped by 0 bases and J by 1 base, with 10 bases between them. Germline V gene lookup returns CDR1 SGDLS and CDR2 YYNGEE. The CDR3 runs to 15 residues. The CDR3 nucleotides are TGTGCCAGCAGCGTAGCCGGGTGGGGGAACACTGAAGCTTTCTTT. Its protein is CASSVAGWGNTEAFF.

The V gene is TRBV6-6, the J gene TRBJ1-2; no firm D call. Germline loops: CDR1 MNHNY, CDR2 SVGAGI (reference sequence). The CDR3 length is 14 residues. Trimming cost V 7 bases and J 8 bases, with 20 bases left between them. This CDR3 reads CASTPRPHSDGYTF. In DNA form, the CDR3 reads TGTGCCAGCACCCCCAGGCCGCATTCCGACGGCTACACCTTC.

This chain joins TRBV3-1 (or the pseudogene TRBV3-2) and TRBJ1-1; unclear D gene. The germline gives CDR1 LGHDT, CDR2 YNNKEL (reference sequence). V lost 1 base to trimming and J lost 1 base, with 10 bases between them. This CDR3 has 15 residues. CDR3 region: CASSQAGIWNTEAFF. CDR3 DNA: TGTGCCAGCAGCCAAGCGGGGATTTGGAACACTGAAGCTTTCTTT.

The V and J genes are TRBV5-5 and TRBJ1-2; 7 nucleotides align to TRBD1. After removal of 4 bases from V and 2 bases from J, the junction contained 2 bases not matched to a gene. CDR1 is SGHKS and CDR2 is YYEKEE in the germline V gene (reference sequence). This CDR3 is 13 amino acids long. CDR3 sequence reads: CASSRDSNYGYTF. The DNA of the CDR3 is TGTGCCAGCAGCCGGGACAGCAACTATGGCTACACCTTC.